This entry lists 26 T cell receptor beta chains sequenced from one sample in a study of blood T cells in healthy people across ages. A second PCR, run for about 6 to 11 cycles, used a sample-barcoded 5' primer plus a J-beta primer mix. MiXCR, applied by TCRdb to the 5' RACE reads, yields one record per CDR3 protein. Found here are about 1,500,000 distinct CDR3 sequences, approximately 28% of them singletons; the top ten hold roughly 8.2%. The sample consisted of blood. These receptors were taken from a woman younger than 45 in good health.

This clonotype came up a few times. The V gene is TRBV9, the J gene TRBJ2-3; the match to TRBD1 covers 8 bases. The germline V gene has CDR1 SGDLS and CDR2 YYNGEE. The ends lost 2 bases at V and 1 base at J; junction bases unmatched: 6. The CDR3 has 16 amino acids. The CDR3 loop is CASSVQTGAGTDTQYF. CDR3 nucleotide sequence: TGTGCCAGCAGCGTCCAGACAGGGGCTGGCACAGATACGCAGTATTTT. Variable domain in full (rest from reference TRBV9 and TRBJ2-3): DSGVTQTPKHLITATGQRVTLRCSPRSGDLSVYWYQQSLDQGLQFLIQYYNGEERAKGNILERFSAQQFPDLHSELNLSSLELGDSALYFCASSVQTGAGTDTQYFGPGTRLTVL.

This clonotype was detected only a few times. The chain uses TRBV2 and TRBJ1-2; D not resolved. V was trimmed by 6 bases and J by 9 bases, leaving 14 bases between them. The CDR3 loop spans 12 amino acids. Germline lookup yields CDR1 SNHLY and CDR2 FYNNEI. Here the CDR3 reads CASSVDMSSYTF. Written as DNA, the CDR3 is TGTGCCAGCAGCGTCGACATGAGTAGCTACACCTTC.

The rearrangement links TRBV12-3 or TRBV12-4 to TRBJ1-5; no clear D gene. V lost 6 bases to trimming and J lost 3 bases, with 9 bases between them. The CDR3 runs to 13 residues. CDR3 protein: CASSFTINQPQHF. The DNA of the CDR3 is TGTGCCAGCAGCTTCACTATCAATCAGCCCCAGCATTTT.

In regard to this clonotype: The junction departs from the called germline gene at one end, perhaps through a read error. CDR3 protein: CAGSQESRMLETLHF. DNA of the CDR3: TGCGCCGGCAGCCAAGAGTCCAGAATGCTCGAAACCCTCCACTTT. The chain has TRBV4-1 and TRBJ1-6; D uncertain. The CDR3 covers 15 residues. Germline loops: CDR1 MGHRA, CDR2 YSYEKL.

Comment on this clonotype: This sequence may be a read error, since a much larger clone differs from it by one base. J is TRBJ2-7 and V is TRBV7-9; tentative D call: TRBD2 (6 bases). V was cut by 0 bases and J by 1 base, with 16 bases left in between. Per the germline V gene, CDR1 is SEHNR and CDR2 is FQNEAQ (reference sequence). This CDR3 comprises 17 residues. CDR3 in amino acids: CASSLAPRISGSYEQYF. The CDR3 region has the DNA TGTGCCAGCAGCTTAGCCCCACGGATTAGCGGATCCTACGAGCAGTACTTC.

This clonotype has more than one count but fewer than ten. This chain joins TRBV5-1 and TRBJ2-5, with 8 bases identical to TRBD1. Germline loops: CDR1 SGHRS, CDR2 YFSETQ. The CDR3 is 14 residues long. The V gene end was trimmed by 3 bases and the J gene end by 9 bases; junction bases not matched to a gene: 10. The CDR3 region has the DNA TGCGCCAGCAGCTCGGGGGACAGGCCCGGCGCCCAGTACTTC. It encodes CASSSGDRPGAQYF.

This clonotype was seen only a few times. The chain carries TRBV5-6 and TRBJ2-7; 7 bases align to TRBD2. The J segment lost 3 bases and the V segment lost 4 bases, leaving 13 bases of the junction unmatched. The CDR3 has 16 residues. Per germline, CDR1 SGHDT and CDR2 YYEEEE. DNA for the CDR3: TGTGCCAGCAGCGCAATGCGGGCGGGAGTTTTCTACGAGCAGTACTTC. This codes for CASSAMRAGVFYEQYF.

This clonotype was recorded many times. CDR3 sequence reads: CASSSTGPYEQYF. The CDR3 nucleotides are TGTGCCAGCAGTTCGACAGGGCCCTACGAGCAGTACTTC. The rearrangement uses TRBV12-3 or TRBV12-4 and TRBJ2-7, with 7 bases aligning to TRBD1. V lost 4 bases, J lost 2 bases, and 2 bases stayed unmatched. There are 13 residues in the CDR3.

The sample holds a few counts of this clonotype. The V and J genes are TRBV29-1 and TRBJ2-7; either TRBD1 or TRBD2 may fit D (5 bases each). CDR1 and CDR2 from the germline V gene are SQVTM and ANQGSEA. This CDR3 spans 14 amino acids. Trimming took 7 bases from V and 6 from J, leaving 22 bases between them. The CDR3 loop reads CSAAPLPGTVEQYF. DNA for the CDR3: TGCAGCGCCGCACCACTACCGGGGACCGTCGAGCAGTACTTC.

V is TRBV28 and J is TRBJ2-1, with D possibly being TRBD2 (7 bases). Trimming removed 5 bases at V and 7 bases at J, with 15 bases between. The germline V gene has CDR1 MDHEN and CDR2 SYDVKM. This CDR3 spans 14 amino acids. The CDR3: CASSEGGLVNEQFF. The CDR3 nucleotides are TGTGCCAGCAGTGAGGGGGGGCTTGTTAATGAGCAGTTCTTC.

The V and J genes are TRBV12-5 and TRBJ2-5, with 8 bases that match TRBD1. J lost 3 bases, V lost 6 bases, and 3 bases had no gene match. Per the germline V gene, CDR1 is LGHNT and CDR2 is FRNRAP. There are 13 residues in the CDR3. CDR3 DNA sequence: TGTGCTAGTGGAAAGACAGGGGAAGAGACCCAGTACTTC. It translates to CASGKTGEETQYF.

V and J are TRBV7-6 and TRBJ2-3; 8 bases match TRBD1. The CDR3 is 15 residues long. Germline values: CDR1 SGHVS, CDR2 FNYEAQ. The junction had 5 bases not matched to a gene; V was cut back by 0 bases and J by 6 bases. For the CDR3, the DNA is TGTGCCAGCAGCTTAGCTGGACAGGGAATGGATACGCAGTATTTT. Encoded protein: CASSLAGQGMDTQYF.

The chain employs TRBV24-1 and TRBJ2-3; TRBD1 matches at 8 bases. The germline gives CDR1 KGHDR, CDR2 SFDVKD. The CDR3 consists of 17 residues. V trimming: 5 bases; J trimming: 2 bases; junction bases outside the gene matches: 11. DNA of the CDR3: TGTGCCACCAGTGGCCGGATCAGGGGGCTTGTCACAGATACGCAGTATTTT. Translation: CATSGRIRGLVTDTQYF.

This clonotype was picked up many times. The rearrangement links TRBV20-1 to TRBJ2-7; D gene unclear. The CDR3 is 12 amino acids. Trimming removed 5 bases at V and 0 bases at J, with 8 bases between. CDR1 and CDR2 from the germline V gene are DFQATT and SNEGSKA (reference sequence). In DNA form, the CDR3 reads TGCAGTGCTCGTGGCTTCTCCTACGAGCAGTACTTC. Its translation is CSARGFSYEQYF.

Regarding this clonotype: A clone one base away is much larger, so this may be a read error. The gene calls are TRBV15 and TRBJ2-7; no firm D call. The CDR3 has 14 residues. Per the germline V gene, CDR1 is LNHNV and CDR2 is YYDKDF (reference sequence). CDR3 coding DNA: TGTGCCTCCAGCAGGATACCTAGCTCCTACGAGCAGTACTTC. Translated, it gives CASSRIPSSYEQYF.

The sample holds a few counts of this clonotype. The gene calls are TRBV7-9 and TRBJ2-1; the D is unclear. Germline V lookup: CDR1 SEHNR, CDR2 FQNEAQ (reference sequence). Trimming removed 5 bases at V and 10 bases at J, with 21 bases between. The CDR3 runs 15 residues. The CDR3 reads CASSPTTSALVEQFF. The CDR3 nucleotides read TGTGCCAGCAGCCCCACTACGAGTGCCCTCGTAGAGCAGTTCTTC.

This chain links TRBV3-1 with TRBJ2-6; no clear D. The length of the CDR3 is 17 residues. Trimming cost V 0 bases and J 0 bases, with 9 bases left between them. Germline CDR1 LGHDT, CDR2 YNNKEL (reference sequence). Here the CDR3 reads CASSQDYSSSGANVLTF. CDR3 nucleotide sequence: TGTGCCAGCAGCCAAGATTACTCCTCCTCTGGGGCCAACGTCCTGACTTTC.

The chain links TRBV5-1 to TRBJ1-6; D unclear. Germline V CDR1 and CDR2: SGHRS, YFSETQ. The V and J ends lost 3 bases and 8 bases respectively, with 9 bases between them. CDR3 size: 13 residues. This CDR3 is CASSSDADSPLHF. In DNA form, the CDR3 reads TGCGCCAGCAGCTCGGACGCTGATTCACCCCTCCACTTT.

V usage is TRBV19 and J usage is TRBJ1-1, with a weak D call TRBD1 (5 bases). The CDR3 length is 13 residues. Germline V gene data show CDR1 as LNHDA and CDR2 as SQIVND (reference sequence). V was pared by 3 bases and J by 9 bases, with 14 bases between. This CDR3 reads CASSMGTTPQAFF. CDR3 nucleotides: TGTGCCAGTAGTATGGGGACGACGCCCCAAGCTTTCTTT.

J is TRBJ2-3 and V is TRBV12-3 or TRBV12-4, with TRBD2 matching 10 bases. Trimming took 3 bases from V and 0 from J; bases not matched to a gene: 18. The CDR3 consists of 21 residues. CDR3 protein: CASSLRLAGASTSSSTDTQYF. The CDR3 nucleotides are TGTGCCAGCAGTTTGAGGCTAGCGGGAGCCTCAACATCTTCTAGCACAGATACGCAGTATTTT.

This clonotype was found many times. This chain connects TRBV20-1 to TRBJ2-3; D might be TRBD2 (5 bases). This CDR3 has 15 residues. Germline V CDR1 and CDR2: DFQATT, SNEGSKA (reference sequence). Between the trimmed V and J ends, which lost 0 bases and 0 bases, there was a span of 10 bases. CDR3 coding DNA: TGCAGTGCTAGAGATCGACGGGGAAGCACAGATACGCAGTATTTT. It specifies CSARDRRGSTDTQYF.

The chain links TRBV5-4 to TRBJ2-7, with D uncertain. Trimming cost V 2 bases and J 6 bases, with 12 bases left between them. Germline CDR1 SGHNT, CDR2 YYREEE (reference sequence). The CDR3 length is 13 residues. CDR3 nucleotide sequence: TGTGCCAGCAGCTTTAGGGCAGGATCCGAGCAGTACTTC. It translates to CASSFRAGSEQYF.

In its sample, this clonotype was seen a few times. The chain couples TRBV14 to TRBJ2-7, with D possibly TRBD2 on 5 matching bases. V gave up 2 bases and J gave up 1 base, with 9 bases separating them. CDR1 is SGHDN and CDR2 is FVKESK in the germline V gene. The CDR3 runs 14 residues. The CDR3 DNA reads as TGTGCCAGCAGCCAACAGCCGGGATCCTACGAGCAGTACTTC. The encoded protein is CASSQQPGSYEQYF.

V usage is TRBV20-1 and J usage is TRBJ2-4; 8 bases are a match to TRBD2. J gave up 4 bases and V 3 bases, and 5 bases lay outside the gene matches. CDR3 length: 14 residues. Germline lookup yields CDR1 DFQATT and CDR2 SNEGSKA (reference sequence). DNA for the CDR3: TGCAGTGCTAGTTCTAGCGGGCTTAAAAACATTCAGTACTTC. It yields the protein CSASSSGLKNIQYF.

The chain has TRBV2 and TRBJ2-7, with D unresolved. V was pared by 2 bases and J by 7 bases, with 9 bases between. Germline loops: CDR1 SNHLY, CDR2 FYNNEI. This CDR3 region has 12 residues. The CDR3 region is CASSEQFYEQYF. CDR3 sequence (DNA): TGTGCCAGCAGTGAACAGTTTTATGAGCAGTACTTC.

This clonotype was observed a handful of times. The V gene is TRBV12-3 or TRBV12-4, the J gene TRBJ1-2; D is perhaps TRBD1 (6 bases). The ends were cut back, 8 bases at V and 6 bases at J, with 10 bases in the middle. The CDR3 loop spans 11 amino acids. The DNA of the CDR3 is TGTGCCAGCGGGGGCGGAAATGGCTACACCTTC. It codes for CASGGGNGYTF.